Described below is a single TCR beta chain sequence and its context. This specimen belongs to a study of OX40 agonist ivuxolimab in advanced cancers. This CDR3 contains 16 residues. V was trimmed by 5 bases and J by 2 bases, leaving 18 bases between them. Germline V CDR1 and CDR2: SEHNR, FQNEAQ (reference sequence). The assay was immunoSEQ multiplex PCR, and TCRdb's table has in-frame clones only and misses some. The sample lists some 51,000 clones, roughly 90% occurring once. The origin of this receptor is an adult with an advanced solid tumor such as melanoma, head and neck, liver or kidney cancer. The sequencing here drew on CD4+ or CD8+ T cells sorted from blood, taken in a trial of the OX40 agonist ivuxolimab. This chain joins TRBV7-9 and TRBJ1-1, with D perhaps matching TRBD1 (6 bases). In nucleotides, the CDR3 is TGTGCCAGCAGCCCCTCGAACAGGGCGGACAACACTGAAGCTTTCTTT. This codes for CASSPSNRADNTEAFF.